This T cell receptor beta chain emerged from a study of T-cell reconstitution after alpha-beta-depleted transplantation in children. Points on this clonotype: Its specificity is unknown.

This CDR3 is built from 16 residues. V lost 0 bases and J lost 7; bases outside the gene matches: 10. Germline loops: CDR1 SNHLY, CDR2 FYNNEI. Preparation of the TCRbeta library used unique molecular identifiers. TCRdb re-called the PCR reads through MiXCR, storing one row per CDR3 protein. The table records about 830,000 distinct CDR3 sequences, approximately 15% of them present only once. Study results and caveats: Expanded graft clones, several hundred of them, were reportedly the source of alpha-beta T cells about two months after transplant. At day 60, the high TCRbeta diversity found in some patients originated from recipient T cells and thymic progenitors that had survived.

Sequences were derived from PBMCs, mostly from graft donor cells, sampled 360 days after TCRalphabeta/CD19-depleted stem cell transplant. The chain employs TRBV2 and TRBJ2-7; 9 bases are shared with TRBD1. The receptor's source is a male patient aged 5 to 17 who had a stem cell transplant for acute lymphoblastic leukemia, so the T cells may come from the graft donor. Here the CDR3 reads CASSEAIGTGYLEQYF. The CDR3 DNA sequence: TGTGCCAGCAGTGAAGCGATCGGGACAGGGTATTTGGAGCAGTACTTC.